These 14 T cell receptor beta chains came from one sample sequenced in a study of blood T cell repertoires in COVID-19. Sequenced by immunoSEQ multiplex PCR; TCRdb stores in-frame clones only, minus some. Of some 250,000 clones in the sample, 88% were seen once. Source material: peripheral blood. The receptor set was obtained from a woman aged 40 to 50 who had recovered from COVID-19.

The gene calls are TRBV19 and TRBJ2-2; maybe TRBD1 (6 bases). V was shortened by 5 bases and J by 3 bases, with 13 bases between the two germline ends. This CDR3 region has 15 residues. Per germline, CDR1 LNHDA and CDR2 SQIVND (reference sequence). The CDR3 reads CASSPRQVYTGELFF. The CDR3 DNA reads TGTGCCAGTAGTCCCCGACAGGTTTACACCGGGGAGCTGTTTTTT. Full variable domain (outside the CDR3, taken from reference TRBV19 and TRBJ2-2): DGGITQSPKYLFRKEGQNVTLSCEQNLNHDAMYWYRQDPGQGLRLIYYSQIVNDFQKGDIAEGYSVSREKKESFPLTVTSAQKNPTAFYLCASSPRQVYTGELFFGEGSRLTVL.

Only one count was recorded for this clone. The V and J genes are TRBV9 and TRBJ2-1; 16 bases fit TRBD2. CDR3 size: 16 residues. With 4 bases clipped from V and 9 bases from J, the junction kept 7 bases outside the gene matches. Per germline, CDR1 SGDLS and CDR2 YYNGEE. The CDR3 loop reads CASSPGGTSGRGEQFF. The CDR3 nucleotides read TGTGCCAGCAGCCCAGGGGGGACTAGCGGGAGGGGTGAGCAGTTCTTC.

V usage is TRBV5-4 and J usage is TRBJ2-3; 15 bases match TRBD2. The germline V gene has CDR1 SGHNT and CDR2 YYREEE (reference sequence). This CDR3 comprises 19 residues. Trimming cost V 4 bases and J 0 bases; bases outside gene matches: 9. The CDR3 loop reads CASSLLGLAGGPSTDTQYF. CDR3 nucleotide sequence: TGTGCCAGCAGCCTCCTCGGACTAGCGGGAGGGCCTAGCACAGATACGCAGTATTTT.

This chain links TRBV2 with TRBJ1-1; 7 bases are shared with TRBD1. The ends lost 6 bases at V and 3 bases at J; junction bases unmatched: 4. CDR1 and CDR2 (germline): SNHLY, FYNNEI. This CDR3 has 13 amino acids. CDR3 coding DNA: TGTGCCAGCAGCCCACAGGGGTACACTGAAGCTTTCTTT. This encodes CASSPQGYTEAFF.

Concerning this clone itself: No conserved phenylalanine or tryptophan is present at the end of the CDR3, so a read error is the likely explanation. The limits of the CDR3 on the DNA are not certain, so only TCRdb's listed CDR3 is given. The gene calls are TRBV9 and TRBJ2-7; TRBD1 is the table's D call, not checked against the DNA. Germline-derived CDR1 and CDR2 are SGDLS and YYNGEE. The CDR3 is 9 residues long, ends included. CDR3 region: CASSVGGRA.

The sample holds a few counts of this clone. This rearrangement joins TRBV6-5 to TRBJ2-1; 9 bases are shared with TRBD1. V shed 8 bases, J shed 4 bases, and the junction held 9 bases outside the gene matches. Germline CDR1 and CDR2: MNHEY and SVGAGI. The CDR3 extends over 15 amino acids. The CDR3 nucleotides are TGTGCCAGCGGAACAGGGGGCGCGGGTTACAATGAGCAGTTCTTC. This gives the protein CASGTGGAGYNEQFF.

This sequence joins TRBV10-3 and TRBJ1-5; no reliable D call. The germline V gene has CDR1 ENHRY and CDR2 SYGVKD. Trimming took off 2 bases at V and 7 bases at J, with 6 bases between the two ends. The CDR3 totals 12 residues. This CDR3 is CAISEAGQPQHF. CDR3 nucleotides: TGTGCCATCAGTGAGGCCGGGCAGCCCCAGCATTTT.

The V gene is TRBV27, the J gene TRBJ1-2, with TRBD1 as a possible D gene (5 bases). The CDR3 covers 14 residues. Per the germline V gene, CDR1 is MNHEY and CDR2 is SMNVEV (reference sequence). With 0 bases removed from V and 2 bases from J, the gap between germline ends came to 7 bases. The CDR3 loop is CASSLSGQNYGYTF. CDR3 nucleotides: TGTGCCAGCAGTTTATCGGGGCAAAACTATGGCTACACCTTC.

The CDR3 spells CASSLGQQRGEQFF. In nucleotides, the CDR3 is TGTGCCAGCAGCTTGGGGCAACAAAGAGGTGAGCAGTTCTTC. The rearrangement uses TRBV5-8 and TRBJ2-1, with D unclear. Germline CDR1 SGHTS, CDR2 YDEGEE. Trimming removed 0 bases from V and 9 bases from J, with 13 bases in between. There are 14 residues in the CDR3.

There are a few counts of this clone. V and J are TRBV19 and TRBJ1-5; D is unresolved. V was shortened by 3 bases and J by 0 bases, with 9 bases between the two germline ends. This CDR3 has 15 residues. Germline V gene sequence: CDR1 LNHDA, CDR2 SQIVND (reference sequence). CDR3 sequence (DNA): TGTGCCAGTAGTATGACACTTAATAGCAATCAGCCCCAGCATTTT. This codes for CASSMTLNSNQPQHF.

The chain combines TRBV6-6 with TRBJ2-5; maybe TRBD1 (6 bases). Germline-derived CDR1 and CDR2 are MNHNY and SVGAGI (reference sequence). Trimming pared 8 bases from V and 2 bases from J, leaving 18 bases between. The CDR3 is 15 residues long. DNA of the CDR3: TGTGCCAGCGGCCCTTGGGCAGGGGATCAAGAGACCCAGTACTTC. Translation gives CASGPWAGDQETQYF.

V is TRBV9 and J is TRBJ2-5; D is perhaps TRBD2 (6 bases). The CDR3 runs to 15 residues. Germline loops: CDR1 SGDLS, CDR2 YYNGEE. Trimming left V 4 bases short and J 5 bases short, with 18 bases between. The CDR3 protein is CASSHGVAEGETQYF. CDR3 in DNA: TGTGCCAGCAGCCACGGGGTAGCGGAGGGGGAGACCCAGTACTTC.

This clone was counted once. This rearrangement joins TRBV7-2 to TRBJ1-2, with 7 bases that match TRBD1. V lost 4 bases, J lost 4 bases, and 9 bases stayed unmatched. The CDR3 has 15 amino acids. CDR1 is SGHTA, CDR2 FQGNSA, per germline. CDR3 sequence: CASSSTTGVGYGYTF. CDR3 nucleotide sequence: TGTGCCAGCAGCTCAACCACAGGGGTTGGCTATGGCTACACCTTC. The full variable domain, rest sourced from reference TRBV7-2 and TRBJ1-2, is GAGVSQSPSNKVTEKGKDVELRCDPISGHTALYWYRQSLGQGLEFLIYFQGNSAPDKSGLPSDRFSAERTGGSVSTLTIQRTQQEDSAVYLCASSSTTGVGYGYTFGSGTRLTVV.

The CDR3 nucleotides are TGTGCCACCAGTGCCCCGCAGGGGTGGGGCACTGAAGCTTTCTTT. Its protein is CATSAPQGWGTEAFF. V and J are TRBV24-1 and TRBJ1-1; perhaps TRBD1 as D (6 bases). CDR1 and CDR2 from the germline V gene are KGHDR and SFDVKD. V lost 5 bases, J lost 4 bases, and 16 bases lay in between. The CDR3 contains 15 residues.